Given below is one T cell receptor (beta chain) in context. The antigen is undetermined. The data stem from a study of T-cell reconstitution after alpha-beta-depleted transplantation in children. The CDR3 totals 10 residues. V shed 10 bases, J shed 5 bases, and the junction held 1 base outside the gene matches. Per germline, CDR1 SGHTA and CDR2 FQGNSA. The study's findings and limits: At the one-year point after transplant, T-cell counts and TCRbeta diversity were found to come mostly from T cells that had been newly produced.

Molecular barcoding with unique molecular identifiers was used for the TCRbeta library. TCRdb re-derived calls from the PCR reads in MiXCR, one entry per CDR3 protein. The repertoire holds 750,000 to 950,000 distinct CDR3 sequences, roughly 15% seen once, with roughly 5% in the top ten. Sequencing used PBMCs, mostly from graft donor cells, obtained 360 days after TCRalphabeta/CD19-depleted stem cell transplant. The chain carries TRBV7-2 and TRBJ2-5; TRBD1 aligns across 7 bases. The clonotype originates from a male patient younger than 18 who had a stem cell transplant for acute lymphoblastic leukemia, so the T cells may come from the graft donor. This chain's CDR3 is CATQGETQYF. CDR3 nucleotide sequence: TGTGCCACACAGGGGGAGACCCAGTACTTC. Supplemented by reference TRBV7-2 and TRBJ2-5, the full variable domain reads GAGVSQSPSNKVTEKGKDVELRCDPISGHTALYWYRQSLGQGLEFLIYFQGNSAPDKSGLPSDRFSAERTGGSVSTLTIQRTQQEDSAVYLCATQGETQYFGPGTRLLVL.